This T cell receptor (beta chain) is drawn from a study of cytotoxic CD8 clonotypes in ibrutinib-treated CLL. Study-level background: After median around 68 months, about 14 stayed in remission, about 12 progressed; responses roughly 24 partial, 2 complete.

Comments on this clone: What it recognizes is unknown.

Study-level results: Treatment left the uncommon public clonotypes either contracted or stable in frequency. Pretreatment clonality was elevated relative to age-matched healthy donors and paralleled circulating CD8+ T-cell counts.

Germline values: CDR1 LNHDA, CDR2 SQIVND (reference sequence). The CDR3 runs to 16 residues. V was cut by 5 bases and J by 1 base, with 15 bases left in between. Clones were read by immunoSEQ multiplex PCR, and TCRdb kept only the in-frame ones, dropping some. The repertoire consists of roughly 130,000 clones, with around 80% occurring once and the leading ten covering more than 10%. This chain joins TRBV19 and TRBJ1-5; D perhaps matches TRBD1 (6 bases). The origin of this receptor is a human donor with chronic lymphocytic leukemia. This specimen consisted of PBMCs, obtained after 12 months of ibrutinib treatment. In DNA, the CDR3 is TGTGCCAGTAGTGGAACAGGGACTTGGAGCAATCAGCCCCAGCATTTT. It yields the protein CASSGTGTWSNQPQHF.